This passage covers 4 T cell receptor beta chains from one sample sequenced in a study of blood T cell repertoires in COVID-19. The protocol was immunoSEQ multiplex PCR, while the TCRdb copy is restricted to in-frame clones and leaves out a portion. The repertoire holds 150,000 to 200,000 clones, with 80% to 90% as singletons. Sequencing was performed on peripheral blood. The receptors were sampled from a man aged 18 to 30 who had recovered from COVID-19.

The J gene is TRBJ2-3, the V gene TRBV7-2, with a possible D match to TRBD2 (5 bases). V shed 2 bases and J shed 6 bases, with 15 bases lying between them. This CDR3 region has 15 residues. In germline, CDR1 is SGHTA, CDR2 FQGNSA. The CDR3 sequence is CASSLRRRRIDTQYF. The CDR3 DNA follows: TGTGCCAGCAGCTTAAGGCGGAGGCGTATCGATACGCAGTATTTT.

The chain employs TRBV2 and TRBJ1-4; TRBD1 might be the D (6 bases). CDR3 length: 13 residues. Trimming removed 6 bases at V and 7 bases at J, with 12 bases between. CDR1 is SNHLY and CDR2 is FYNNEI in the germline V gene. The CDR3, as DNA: TGTGCCAGCAGAACACAGGGTGGTGAAAAACTGTTTTTT. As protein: CASRTQGGEKLFF.

CDR3 sequence (DNA): TGTGCCAGCAGCTTATTGGGGACTAGCGGGACGGGAGAGACCCAGTACTTC. It encodes CASSLLGTSGTGETQYF. The V call is TRBV7-6, the J call TRBJ2-5; TRBD2 agrees at 13 bases. The CDR3 length is 17 residues. The V segment lost 2 bases and the J segment 4 bases; nucleotides outside the gene matches: 7. Germline V gives CDR1 SGHVS, CDR2 FNYEAQ.

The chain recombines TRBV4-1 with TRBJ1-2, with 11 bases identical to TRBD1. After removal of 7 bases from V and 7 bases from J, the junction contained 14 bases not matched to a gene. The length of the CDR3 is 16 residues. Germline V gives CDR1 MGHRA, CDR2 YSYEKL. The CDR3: CASNERGQGAKSGYTF. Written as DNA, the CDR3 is TGCGCCAGCAATGAACGAGGACAGGGGGCAAAGAGTGGCTACACCTTC.